The 14 T cell receptor beta chains given below trace back to one sample, sequenced in a study of blood T cell repertoires in COVID-19 (dated by TCRdb to 2020 to 2022). Library method: the immunoSEQ multiplex PCR assay. Here the immuneACCESS table is served through TCRdb, limited to in-frame sequences with V and J called. Missing clones are a known gap in these copies; in checked studies unresolved V genes cover under half, and the rest lacks a known reason. The sample table holds more than 85,000 clones, of which around four fifths were seen once. The leading ten clones occupy about 17% of the sample. Material: peripheral blood. The receptors derive from a woman aged 60-75 years with acute or convalescent COVID-19.

The V call is TRBV7-6, the J call TRBJ2-7; perhaps TRBD2 as D (5 bases). This CDR3 is 15 amino acids long. Germline loops: CDR1 SGHVS, CDR2 FNYEAQ. Between the trimmed V and J ends, which lost 5 bases and 0 bases, there was a span of 14 bases. CDR3 region: CASSPRTGSSYEQYF. The CDR3 DNA sequence: TGTGCCAGCAGCCCGCGGACGGGGAGCTCCTACGAGCAGTACTTC.

The chain carries TRBV4-3 and TRBJ1-2, with a possible D match to TRBD1 (6 bases). The V gene lost 3 bases and the J gene lost 2 bases, with 13 bases spanning the gap. Looked up from germline, CDR1 is LGHNA and CDR2 is YSLEER. The CDR3 runs to 15 residues. CDR3 protein: CASSQIRDTNYGYTF. The CDR3 DNA is TGCGCCAGCAGCCAGATCCGGGACACAAACTATGGCTACACCTTC.

The V gene is TRBV7-3, the J gene TRBJ1-5; D unclear. The V gene's germline CDR1 is SGHTA and CDR2 FQGTGA. V was trimmed by 3 bases and J by 8 bases, leaving 11 bases between them. The CDR3 covers 13 residues. CDR3 sequence: CASSFERWEPQHF. CDR3 DNA: TGTGCCAGCAGCTTCGAGCGCTGGGAGCCCCAGCATTTT.

The chain uses TRBV7-3 and TRBJ1-6, with D unclear. This CDR3 has 13 residues. Germline V gene sequence: CDR1 SGHTA, CDR2 FQGTGA. Trimming cost V 2 bases and J 9 bases, with 8 bases left between them. CDR3 protein: CASSLLEGSPLHF. The CDR3 DNA follows: TGTGCCAGCAGCTTACTCGAGGGTTCACCCCTCCACTTT.

The gene calls are TRBV12-3 or TRBV12-4 and TRBJ2-7; unclear D gene. The CDR3 length is 12 residues. V was pared by 6 bases and J by 4 bases, with 10 bases between. The CDR3, as DNA: TGTGCCAGCAGCCGTTCCCTATACGAGCAGTACTTC. This gives the protein CASSRSLYEQYF.

The chain combines TRBV2 with TRBJ1-5, with no clear D. CDR1 and CDR2 from the germline V gene are SNHLY and FYNNEI. V lost 7 bases to trimming and J lost 3 bases, with 10 bases between them. The CDR3 covers 13 residues. In DNA, the CDR3 is TGTGCCAGCATTCAAGGACTCAATCAGCCCCAGCATTTT. As protein: CASIQGLNQPQHF. Full variable domain (outside the CDR3, taken from reference TRBV2 and TRBJ1-5): EPEVTQTPSHQVTQMGQEVILRCVPISNHLYFYWYRQILGQKVEFLVSFYNNEISEKSEIFDDQFSVERPDGSNFTLKIRSTKLEDSAMYFCASIQGLNQPQHFGDGTRLSIL.

This sequence joins TRBV7-9 and TRBJ1-1; D unclear. This CDR3 is built from 14 residues. Trimming removed 2 bases from V and 1 base from J, with 8 bases in between. Looked up from germline, CDR1 is SEHNR and CDR2 is FQNEAQ (reference sequence). CDR3: CASSLFAGNTEAFF. DNA for the CDR3: TGTGCCAGCAGCTTATTTGCAGGGAACACTGAAGCTTTCTTT.

V and J are TRBV15 and TRBJ1-6; no reliable D call. V lost 1 base and J lost 14, with 15 bases in between. Germline assignment: CDR1 LNHNV and CDR2 YYDKDF (reference sequence). The CDR3 has 14 amino acids. The CDR3, as DNA: TGTGCCACCAGCAGAGGGGAGGCAGCCCGGGCCCTCCACTTT. Translated: CATSRGEAARALHF.

V usage is TRBV6-1 and J usage is TRBJ2-1, with D perhaps matching TRBD2 (6 bases). The CDR3 is 15 residues long. The germline V gene encodes CDR1 MNHNS and CDR2 SASEGT. V dropped 3 bases and J dropped 3 bases, with 12 bases sitting between them. CDR3 residues: CASSDLAGSYNEQFF. CDR3 nucleotide sequence: TGTGCCAGCAGTGATCTTGCGGGGAGCTACAATGAGCAGTTCTTC.

V is TRBV19 and J is TRBJ2-5; TRBD1 matches 9 bases. Germline V gene sequence: CDR1 LNHDA, CDR2 SQIVND (reference sequence). The CDR3 has 15 residues. V shed 3 bases, J shed 5 bases, and the junction held 7 bases outside the gene matches. The CDR3 DNA is TGTGCCAGTAGTATTCGAGAGGACAGGGGTGAGACCCAGTACTTC. Translation: CASSIREDRGETQYF.

The V call is TRBV20-1, the J call TRBJ2-5; D not resolved. V dropped 3 bases and J dropped 5 bases, with 4 bases sitting between them. This CDR3 is 10 amino acids long. CDR1 is DFQATT and CDR2 is SNEGSKA in the germline V gene (reference sequence). The CDR3 region is CSARRETQYF. The DNA for the CDR3 is TGCAGTGCTAGGAGGGAGACCCAGTACTTC.

V usage is TRBV9 and J usage is TRBJ1-1; 8 bases are shared with TRBD1. The CDR3 length is 12 residues. Trimming took 4 bases from V and 8 from J; bases not matched to a gene: 4. The germline V gene has CDR1 SGDLS and CDR2 YYNGEE. The CDR3 loop reads CASSSGTGEAFF. In DNA, the CDR3 is TGTGCCAGCAGCTCGGGGACAGGCGAAGCTTTCTTT.

The chain joins TRBV7-9 to TRBJ1-4; 7 positions match TRBD1. With V trimmed by 5 bases and J by 8 bases, 11 bases remained unmatched. The CDR3 has 15 residues. CDR1 is SEHNR and CDR2 is FQNEAQ in the germline V gene (reference sequence). CDR3 bases: TGTGCCAGCAGCCGATCACAGGGGATTGAAGAAAAACTGTTTTTT. This gives the protein CASSRSQGIEEKLFF.

Details on this clone: The same CDR3 arises from other DNA sequences in this sample as well. This chain connects TRBV7-9 to TRBJ1-4, with 7 bases lining up with TRBD1. The CDR3 has 14 residues. The germline V gene encodes CDR1 SEHNR and CDR2 FQNEAQ (reference sequence). The ends lost 0 bases at V and 8 bases at J; junction bases unmatched: 3. The CDR3 spells CASSLAGGGEKLFF. In DNA form, the CDR3 reads TGTGCCAGCAGCTTAGCAGGGGGCGGCGAAAAACTGTTTTTT.